Each of the 3 T cell receptor beta chains below was sequenced from the same sample in a study of OX40 agonist ivuxolimab in advanced cancers. The protocol was immunoSEQ multiplex PCR, while the TCRdb copy is restricted to in-frame clones and leaves out a portion. Of about 35,000 clones listed, over 80% are singletons. The source was CD4+ or CD8+ T cells sorted from blood, collected in a trial of the OX40 agonist ivuxolimab. Every receptor here comes from an adult with an advanced solid tumor such as melanoma, head and neck, liver or kidney cancer.

This clone was observed a single time. The V call is TRBV10-1, the J call TRBJ1-3; maybe TRBD1 (5 bases). CDR1 is WNHNN and CDR2 is SYGVQD in the germline V gene (reference sequence). The CDR3 length is 13 residues. Trimming cost V 0 bases and J 10 bases, with 10 bases left between them. CDR3 residues: CASSESEPGTIYF. As DNA, the CDR3 is TGCGCCAGCAGTGAGTCTGAACCAGGGACCATATATTTT.

The chain recombines TRBV10-2 with TRBJ1-1; D not certain. Germline lookup yields CDR1 WSHSY and CDR2 SAAADI. The ends were cut back, 4 bases at V and 6 bases at J, with 9 bases in the middle. The CDR3 extends over 12 amino acids. CDR3 residues: CASSARPSEAFF. Here the CDR3 DNA reads TGCGCCAGCAGTGCCCGCCCATCTGAAGCTTTCTTT.

The CDR3 protein is CASSSATGGTDTQYF. The CDR3 nucleotides are TGTGCCAGCAGCTCAGCGACAGGCGGCACAGATACGCAGTATTTT. The rearrangement uses TRBV7-9 and TRBJ2-3; TRBD1 is a possible D gene (6 bases). The CDR3 extends over 15 amino acids. Between the trimmed V and J ends, which lost 4 bases and 1 base, there was a span of 12 bases. Germline CDR1 reads SEHNR; CDR2 reads FQNEAQ (reference sequence).